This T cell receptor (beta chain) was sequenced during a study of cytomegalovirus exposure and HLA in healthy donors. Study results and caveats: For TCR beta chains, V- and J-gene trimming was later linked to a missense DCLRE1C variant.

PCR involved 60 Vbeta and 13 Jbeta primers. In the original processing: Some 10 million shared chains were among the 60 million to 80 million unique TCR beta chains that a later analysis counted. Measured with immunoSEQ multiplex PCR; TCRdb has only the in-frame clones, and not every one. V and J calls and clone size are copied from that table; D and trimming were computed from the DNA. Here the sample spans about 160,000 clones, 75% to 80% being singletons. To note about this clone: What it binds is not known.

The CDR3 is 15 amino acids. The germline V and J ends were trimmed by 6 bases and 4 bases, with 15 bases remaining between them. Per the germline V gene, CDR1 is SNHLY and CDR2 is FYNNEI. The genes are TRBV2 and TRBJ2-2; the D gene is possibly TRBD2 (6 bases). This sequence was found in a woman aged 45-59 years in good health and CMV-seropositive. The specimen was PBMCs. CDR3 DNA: TGTGCCAGCAGCCCGGAGGGGTTAGGCACCGGGGAGCTGTTTTTT. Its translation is CASSPEGLGTGELFF.